This T cell receptor (beta chain) comes out of a study (dated by TCRdb to about 2015). The study in broad terms: The study examined whether tumor-infiltrating Tregs in breast cancer are drawn from blood Tregs or arise in situ by conversion from other CD4+ T cell subsets.

Taken from cysteine to phenylalanine, the CDR3 has 17 residues. Just the 51-base CDR3 DNA is kept, in frame starting at base 1. CDR1 SGHTA and CDR2 FQGNSA are derived from the germline V gene. Clipping removes 0 bases from V and 4 bases from J, with 10 as the unmatched junction base count. Turning to this clonotype: This clone's antigen is unknown. No base-level quality is on record; no much larger clone is a single base apart.

The full study reports these points: Rather than covering whole repertoires, validation in the larger cohort was restricted to a single TCR beta V-J rearrangement. The TCR gene usage of tumor memory CD4+ T cells clustered together with blood and lymph node memory CD4+ cells and with lymph node naive CD4+ cells. The greatest overlap of tumor-infiltrating Treg TCR alpha and beta sequences was with tumor naive CD4+ T cells, followed next by blood naive CD4+ T cells.

CD4+CD25+CD127-/low cells were isolated as Tregs. Tregs, naive and memory CD4+ T cells from tumor, blood and ipsilateral draining lymph nodes of roughly 5 breast cancer patients underwent full-length TCR alpha and beta sequencing. Tumor tissue and lymph nodes from ipsilateral axillary dissection were perfused with PBS, minced and digested with collagenase I and hyaluronidase. Mononuclear cells from lymph nodes or roughly 50 ml of peripheral blood were isolated by Ficoll density gradient centrifugation. Sorted cell populations were confirmed by FACS to exceed 90% purity. Full-length TCR variable regions were amplified by 5' RACE PCR with constant-region reverse primers, followed by semi-nested PCR with Nested Universal Primer A. The ReliaPrep RNA Cell Miniprep System was used to extract total RNA, which was then reverse transcribed into 5'RACE-ready cDNA with the SMARTer RACE 5'/3' Kit. An Illumina MiSeq was used to sequence the full-length TCR alpha and beta libraries, which had been barcoded with multiplex adaptors. The original methods were these. Sequencing data were pooled across the five patients for each of nine subset-tissue groups and compared by unsupervised clustering of TCR gene usage. The Morisita-Horn index, with shared sequences weighted by their contribution to each repertoire, was used to calculate repertoire similarity. The public reads were reprocessed in TCRdb via fastp at Q25 and MiXCR, keeping in-frame beta chains. Rows with one shared CDR3 protein collapse into an entry with the most common genes and DNA. None of the V and J calls come from the authors' own analysis; TCRdb made them. The sample includes about 43,000 distinct CDR3 sequences, with roughly 20% observed a single time. The leading ten clones occupy roughly 4.5% of the sample.

This receptor was obtained from a female donor with breast cancer. Material: Tregs sorted from a lymph node. The V and J genes are TRBV7-2 and TRBJ2-7; 9 bases in the junction line up with TRBD2. The bases are TGTGCCAGCAGCTTAGCGCGACAATGGACTAGCGTTTACGAGCAGTACTTC. It codes for CASSLARQWTSVYEQYF.